The T cell receptor (beta chain) described here comes from a study of blood T cell repertoires in COVID-19. About the study: Samples representing acute and convalescent COVID-19 were sourced from the United States, Italy and Spain. T cells, B-cell-depleted T cells, or PBMCs supplied cDNA or gDNA.

In this sample, this clone turned up a few times. In the source study's methods: Researchers report that nucleated cell counts were estimated from reference gene primer amplification. Assay: immunoSEQ multiplex PCR; the TCRdb copy retains only in-frame clones and omits some. D and trimming come from the DNA, and the V and J calls and clone size come from that table. Altogether roughly 92,000 clones are present, around 86% being singletons, with the ten largest covering 4.9%. The CDR3 is 15 amino acids. V shed 4 bases and J 3 bases; nucleotides not matched to a gene: 3. Germline lookup yields CDR1 LGHDT and CDR2 YNNKEL (reference sequence).

V usage is TRBV3-1 (or the pseudogene TRBV3-2) and J usage is TRBJ2-1, with 10 positions matching TRBD2. The sample consisted of peripheral blood. This sequence originates from a woman of 80 years or more with acute or convalescent COVID-19. Here the CDR3 reads CASSPWTSGYNEQFF. CDR3 DNA: TGTGCCAGCAGCCCCTGGACTAGCGGCTACAATGAGCAGTTCTTC.